This TCR beta chain was found in a study of T cell clones after liver transplantation. About the research overall: Immunosuppression withdrawal was tried within 2 years after liver transplantation in this trial. TCRbeta sequencing after a pre-transplant mixed lymphocyte reaction identified graft-donor-reactive clones, later tracked in post-transplant blood.

Study-level points and caveats: The donor-reactive repertoire was only partly measurable in two subjects, lacking donor cells.

Points on this clone: What it recognizes is unknown.

Libraries were prepared by immunoSEQ multiplex PCR; TCRdb keeps only in-frame clonotypes and omits some of them. The profile shows over 45,000 clones, roughly 74% of them singletons. CDR1 and CDR2 (germline): SGHRS, YFSETQ. Trimming took off 1 base at V and 0 bases at J, with 7 bases between the two ends. This CDR3 region has 14 residues. The sequence came from a human patient who received a liver transplant. Some T cells may be graft donor cells. The chain has TRBV5-1 and TRBJ1-1; D remains unclear. The specimen comprised CD4+ T cells from blood, sampled 54 months after liver transplant. CDR3 DNA sequence: TGCGCCAGCAGCTTGTCCAGCCTGAACACTGAAGCTTTCTTT. Translated, it gives CASSLSSLNTEAFF.